What follows is one TCR beta chain and its context. Its antigen is undetermined. Researchers ran the PCR with 60 Vbeta and 13 Jbeta primers. Some clones are missing from TCRdb's copy, which holds only in-frame ones; the method was immunoSEQ multiplex PCR. The sample has 76,000 or so clones, nearly 80% seen once. The sample originates from a study of cytomegalovirus exposure and HLA in healthy donors. Unmatched junction bases numbered 7, after V lost 5 bases and J lost 6 bases. The CDR3 is made up of 16 amino acids. The germline gives CDR1 LNHDA, CDR2 SQIVND (reference sequence). Study-level results: In the analysis, some V segments, TRBV6-2 and TRBV6-3 included, were excluded as indistinguishable.

The sequencing sample was made of PBMCs. The chain combines TRBV19 with TRBJ1-6, with 10 bases fitting TRBD1. This clonotype was sampled from a woman between 40 and 55 years old in good health and CMV-seropositive. CDR3: CASSLTTGGLNSPLHF. As DNA, the CDR3 is TGTGCCAGTAGTCTAACGACAGGGGGCCTTAATTCACCCCTCCACTTT.